The T cell receptor beta chain under discussion was sequenced for a study of OX40 agonist ivuxolimab in advanced cancers. Study as a whole: Patients were treated with ivuxolimab, an agonistic anti-OX40 (CD134) antibody. It was permissible to have had prior anti-PD-1, anti-PD-L1 or anti-CTLA-4 therapy, and around 43% had some.

Concerning this clone itself: Its specificity is unknown.

Trimming cost V 3 bases and J 2 bases; bases outside gene matches: 1. The CDR3 loop spans 14 amino acids. Per germline, CDR1 MNHNS and CDR2 SASEGT. Study-wide results and limits: The expanded peripheral T cells' antigen specificity was not determined. CD4+ and CD8+ blood T cells expanded clonally by week 6 at 0.1 to 3.0 mg/kg.

The repertoire was sequenced with immunoSEQ multiplex PCR; TCRdb's copy has only in-frame clones and lacks some. The top ten clones hold roughly a tenth of a sample with fewer than 65,000 clones, roughly 78% of them seen once. The V gene is TRBV6-1, the J gene TRBJ2-1, with TRBD1 matching over 7 bases. This material consisted of CD4+ or CD8+ T cells sorted from blood, taken in a trial of the OX40 agonist ivuxolimab. This TCR was sampled from an adult with an advanced solid tumor such as melanoma, head and neck, liver or kidney cancer. The CDR3 nucleotides are TGTGCCAGCAGTGAGGGGACAGCCTACAATGAGCAGTTCTTC. Its translation is CASSEGTAYNEQFF.